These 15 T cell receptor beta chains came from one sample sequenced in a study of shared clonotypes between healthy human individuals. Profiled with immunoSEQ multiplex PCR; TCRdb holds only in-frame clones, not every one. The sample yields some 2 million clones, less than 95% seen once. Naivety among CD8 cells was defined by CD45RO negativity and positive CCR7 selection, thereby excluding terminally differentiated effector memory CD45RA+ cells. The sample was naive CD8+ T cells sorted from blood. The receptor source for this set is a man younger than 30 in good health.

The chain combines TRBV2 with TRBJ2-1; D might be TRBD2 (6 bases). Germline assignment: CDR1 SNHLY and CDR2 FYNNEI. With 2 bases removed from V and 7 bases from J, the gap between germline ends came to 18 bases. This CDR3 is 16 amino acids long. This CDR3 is CASSELRVRGSNEQFF. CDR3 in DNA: TGTGCCAGCAGTGAACTCAGGGTACGGGGGTCTAATGAGCAGTTCTTC.

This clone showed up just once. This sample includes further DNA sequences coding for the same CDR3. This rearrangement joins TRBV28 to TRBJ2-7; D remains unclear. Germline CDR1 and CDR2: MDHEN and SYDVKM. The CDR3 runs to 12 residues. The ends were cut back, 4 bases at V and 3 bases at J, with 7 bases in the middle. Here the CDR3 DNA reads TGTGCCAGCAGTTCCGAGAGCTACGAGCAGTACTTC. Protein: CASSSESYEQYF.

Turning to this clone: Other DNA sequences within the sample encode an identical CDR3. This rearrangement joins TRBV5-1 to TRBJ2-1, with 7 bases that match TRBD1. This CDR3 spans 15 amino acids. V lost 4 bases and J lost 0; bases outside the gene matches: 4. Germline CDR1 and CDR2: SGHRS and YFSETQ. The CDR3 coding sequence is TGCGCCAGCAGCCTGACAGGGCCCTCCTACAATGAGCAGTTCTTC. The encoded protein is CASSLTGPSYNEQFF.

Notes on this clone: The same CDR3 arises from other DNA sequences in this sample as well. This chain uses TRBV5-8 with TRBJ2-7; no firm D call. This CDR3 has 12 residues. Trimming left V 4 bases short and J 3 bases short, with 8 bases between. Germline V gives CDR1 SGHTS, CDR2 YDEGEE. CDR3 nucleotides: TGTGCCAGCAGCCTGGAAGACTACGAGCAGTACTTC. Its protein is CASSLEDYEQYF.

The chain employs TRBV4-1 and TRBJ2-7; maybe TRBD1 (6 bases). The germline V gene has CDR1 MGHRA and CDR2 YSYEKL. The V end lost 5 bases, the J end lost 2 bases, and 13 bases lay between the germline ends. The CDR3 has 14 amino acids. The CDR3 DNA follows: TGCGCCAGCAGCGACCTTGGACAGCCCTACGAGCAGTACTTC. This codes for CASSDLGQPYEQYF.

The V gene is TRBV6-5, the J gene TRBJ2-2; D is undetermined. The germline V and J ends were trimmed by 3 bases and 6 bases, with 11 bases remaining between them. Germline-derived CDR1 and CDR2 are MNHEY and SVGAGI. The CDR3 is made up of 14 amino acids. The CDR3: CASSYGSLAGELFF. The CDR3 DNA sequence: TGTGCCAGCAGTTATGGGTCCCTGGCCGGGGAGCTGTTTTTT.

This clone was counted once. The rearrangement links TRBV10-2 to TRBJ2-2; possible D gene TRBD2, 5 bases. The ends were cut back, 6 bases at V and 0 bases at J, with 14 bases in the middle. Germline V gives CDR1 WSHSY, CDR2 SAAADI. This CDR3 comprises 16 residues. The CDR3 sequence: CASRPLPGTNTGELFF. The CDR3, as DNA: TGCGCCAGCAGGCCCCTCCCGGGGACGAACACCGGGGAGCTGTTTTTT.

The CDR3 DNA follows: TGTGCCTGGAGTGTAAATGGCGGCCTGAACACTGAAGCTTTCTTT. The encoded protein is CAWSVNGGLNTEAFF. The chain carries TRBV30 and TRBJ1-1, with D unclear. V lost 0 bases, J lost 0 bases, and 11 bases lay in between. Germline CDR1 and CDR2: GTSNPN and SVGIG (reference sequence). The CDR3 has 15 amino acids.

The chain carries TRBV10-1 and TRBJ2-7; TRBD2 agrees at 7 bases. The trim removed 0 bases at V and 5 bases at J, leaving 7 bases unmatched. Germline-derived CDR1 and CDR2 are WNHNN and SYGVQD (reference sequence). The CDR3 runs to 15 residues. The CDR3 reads CASSESGLEIDEQYF. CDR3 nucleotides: TGCGCCAGCAGTGAGTCCGGACTAGAGATTGACGAGCAGTACTTC.

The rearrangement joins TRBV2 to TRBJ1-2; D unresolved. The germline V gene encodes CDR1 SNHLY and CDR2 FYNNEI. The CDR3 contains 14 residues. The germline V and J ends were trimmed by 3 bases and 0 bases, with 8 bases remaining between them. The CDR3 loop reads CASSDEHPNYGYTF. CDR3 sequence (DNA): TGTGCCAGCAGTGATGAACATCCTAACTATGGCTACACCTTC.

DNA of the CDR3: TGTGCCAGCAGTATGCAGCCCAACTATGGCTACACCTTC. Amino acids: CASSMQPNYGYTF. V and J are TRBV9 and TRBJ1-2, with D unresolved. Trimming shortened V by 5 bases and J by 2 bases, and 10 bases separated the two germline ends. This CDR3 is 13 amino acids long. CDR1 and CDR2 (germline): SGDLS, YYNGEE.

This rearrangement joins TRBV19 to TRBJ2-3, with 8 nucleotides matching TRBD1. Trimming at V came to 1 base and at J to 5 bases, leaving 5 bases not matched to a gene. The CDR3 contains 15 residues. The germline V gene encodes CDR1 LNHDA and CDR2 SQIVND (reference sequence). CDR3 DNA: TGTGCCAGTAGTATAGGTGGCAGGGGGCTAGATACGCAGTATTTT. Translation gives CASSIGGRGLDTQYF. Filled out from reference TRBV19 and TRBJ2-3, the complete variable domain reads DGGITQSPKYLFRKEGQNVTLSCEQNLNHDAMYWYRQDPGQGLRLIYYSQIVNDFQKGDIAEGYSVSREKKESFPLTVTSAQKNPTAFYLCASSIGGRGLDTQYFGPGTRLTVL.

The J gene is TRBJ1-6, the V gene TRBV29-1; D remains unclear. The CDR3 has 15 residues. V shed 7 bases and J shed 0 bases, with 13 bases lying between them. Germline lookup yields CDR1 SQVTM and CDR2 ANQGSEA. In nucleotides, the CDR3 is TGCAGCGCCCGAACCCGGAGCTCCTATAATTCACCCCTCCACTTT. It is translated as CSARTRSSYNSPLHF. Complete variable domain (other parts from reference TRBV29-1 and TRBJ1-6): SAVISQKPSRDICQRGTSLTIQCQVDSQVTMMFWYRQQPGQSLTLIATANQGSEATYESGFVIDKFPISRPNLTFSTLTVSNMSPEDSSIYLCSARTRSSYNSPLHFGNGTRLTVT.

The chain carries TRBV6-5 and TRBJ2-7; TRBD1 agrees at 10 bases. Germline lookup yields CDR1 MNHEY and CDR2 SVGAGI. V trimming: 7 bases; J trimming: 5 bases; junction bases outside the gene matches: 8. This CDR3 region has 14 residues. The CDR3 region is CASTPGQGMDEQYF. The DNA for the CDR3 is TGTGCCAGCACACCGGGACAGGGGATGGACGAGCAGTACTTC.

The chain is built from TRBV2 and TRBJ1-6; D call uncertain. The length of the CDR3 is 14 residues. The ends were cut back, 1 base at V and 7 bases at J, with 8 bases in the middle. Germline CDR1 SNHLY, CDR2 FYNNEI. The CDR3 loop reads CASSEGEINSPLHF. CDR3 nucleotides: TGTGCCAGCAGTGAAGGAGAGATCAATTCACCCCTCCACTTT.